Below, one TCR beta chain is given with its context. Its antigen is still unknown. These data belong to a study of cytomegalovirus exposure and HLA in healthy donors. The study, taken as a whole, reports: Whilst most TCR sequences proved rare, a subset of public TCRs occurred across many donors.

Use of 60 Vbeta and 13 Jbeta primers characterized the PCR. The protocol was immunoSEQ multiplex PCR, while the TCRdb copy is restricted to in-frame clones and leaves out a portion. The table has approximately 170,000 clones, less than 85% seen once. Trimming removed 5 bases at V and 5 bases at J, with 10 bases between. The CDR3 is made up of 13 amino acids. Germline loops: CDR1 SGHAT, CDR2 FQDESV (reference sequence). This rearrangement joins TRBV11-1 to TRBJ1-5, with D hard to call. The sample consisted of PBMCs. The sequence came from a boy aged 2 to 9 in good health and CMV-seronegative. The CDR3, as DNA: TGTGCCAGCAGCGAGGGAACCTATCAGCCCCAGCATTTT. Protein: CASSEGTYQPQHF.